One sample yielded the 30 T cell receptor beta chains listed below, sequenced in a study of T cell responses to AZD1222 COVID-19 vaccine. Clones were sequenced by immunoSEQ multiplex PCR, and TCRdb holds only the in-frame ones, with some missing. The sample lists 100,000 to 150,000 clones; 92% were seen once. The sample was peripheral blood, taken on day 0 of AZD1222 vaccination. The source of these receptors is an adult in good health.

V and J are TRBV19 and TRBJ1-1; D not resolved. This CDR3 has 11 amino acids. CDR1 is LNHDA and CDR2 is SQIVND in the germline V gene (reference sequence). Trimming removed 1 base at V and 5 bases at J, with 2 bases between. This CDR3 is CASSIGTEAFF. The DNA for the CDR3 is TGTGCCAGTAGTATAGGGACTGAAGCTTTCTTT.

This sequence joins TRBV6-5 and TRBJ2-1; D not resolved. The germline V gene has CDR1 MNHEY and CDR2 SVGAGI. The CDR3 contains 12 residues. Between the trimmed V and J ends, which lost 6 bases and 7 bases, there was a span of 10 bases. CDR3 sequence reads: CASRMGWNEQFF. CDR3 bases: TGTGCCAGCAGGATGGGTTGGAATGAGCAGTTCTTC.

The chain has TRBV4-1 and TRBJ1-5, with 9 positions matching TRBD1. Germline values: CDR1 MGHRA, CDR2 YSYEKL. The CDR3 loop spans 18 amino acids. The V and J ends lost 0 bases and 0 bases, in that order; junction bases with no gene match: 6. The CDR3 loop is CASSQEDRGWISNQPQHF. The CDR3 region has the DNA TGCGCCAGCAGCCAAGAGGACAGGGGTTGGATTAGCAATCAGCCCCAGCATTTT.

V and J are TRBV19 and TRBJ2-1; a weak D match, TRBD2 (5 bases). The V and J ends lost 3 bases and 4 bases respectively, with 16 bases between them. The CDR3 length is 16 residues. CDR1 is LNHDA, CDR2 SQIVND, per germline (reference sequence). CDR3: CASSIREADPYNEQFF. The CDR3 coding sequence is TGTGCCAGTAGTATCCGAGAAGCGGATCCTTACAATGAGCAGTTCTTC.

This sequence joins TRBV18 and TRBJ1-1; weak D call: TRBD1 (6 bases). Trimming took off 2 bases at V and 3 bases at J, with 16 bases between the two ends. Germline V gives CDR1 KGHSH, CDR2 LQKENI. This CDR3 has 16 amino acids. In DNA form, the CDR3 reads TGTGCCAGCTCACCAGCACTTGGGGGCAGGGACACTGAAGCTTTCTTT. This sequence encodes CASSPALGGRDTEAFF.

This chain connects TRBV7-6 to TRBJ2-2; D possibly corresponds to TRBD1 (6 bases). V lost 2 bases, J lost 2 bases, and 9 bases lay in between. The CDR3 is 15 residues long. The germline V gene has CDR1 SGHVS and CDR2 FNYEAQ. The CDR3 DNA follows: TGTGCCAGCAGCTTATCGGGACAAAACACCGGGGAGCTGTTTTTT. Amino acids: CASSLSGQNTGELFF.

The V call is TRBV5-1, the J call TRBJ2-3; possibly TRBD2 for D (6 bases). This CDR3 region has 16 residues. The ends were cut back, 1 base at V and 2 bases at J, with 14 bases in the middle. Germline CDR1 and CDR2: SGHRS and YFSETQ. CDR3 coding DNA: TGCGCCAGCAGCTTGAGGTCCAGACTAGTCACAGATACGCAGTATTTT. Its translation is CASSLRSRLVTDTQYF. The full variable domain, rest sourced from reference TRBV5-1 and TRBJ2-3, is KAGVTQTPRYLIKTRGQQVTLSCSPISGHRSVSWYQQTPGQGLQFLFEYFSETQRNKGNFPGRFSGRQFSNSRSEMNVSTLELGDSALYLCASSLRSRLVTDTQYFGPGTRLTVL.

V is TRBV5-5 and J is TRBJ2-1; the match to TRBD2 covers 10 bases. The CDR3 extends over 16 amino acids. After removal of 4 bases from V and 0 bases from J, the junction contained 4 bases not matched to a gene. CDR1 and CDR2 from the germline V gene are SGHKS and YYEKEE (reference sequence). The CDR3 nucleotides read TGTGCCAGCAGCCGGAGACTAGCGGGCTCCTACAATGAGCAGTTCTTC. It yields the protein CASSRRLAGSYNEQFF.

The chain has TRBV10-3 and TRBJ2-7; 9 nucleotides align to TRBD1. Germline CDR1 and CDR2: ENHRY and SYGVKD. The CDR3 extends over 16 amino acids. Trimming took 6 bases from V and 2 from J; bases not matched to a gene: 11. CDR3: CAISRGQGQGTYEQYF. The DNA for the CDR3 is TGTGCCATCAGCCGGGGACAGGGCCAAGGGACCTACGAGCAGTACTTC.

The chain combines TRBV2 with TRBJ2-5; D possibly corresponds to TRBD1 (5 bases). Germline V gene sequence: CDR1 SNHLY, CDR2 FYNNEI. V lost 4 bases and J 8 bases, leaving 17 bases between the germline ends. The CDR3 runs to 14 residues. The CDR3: CASSVSGWVDTQYF. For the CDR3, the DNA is TGTGCCAGCAGTGTCTCAGGGTGGGTTGACACCCAGTACTTC.

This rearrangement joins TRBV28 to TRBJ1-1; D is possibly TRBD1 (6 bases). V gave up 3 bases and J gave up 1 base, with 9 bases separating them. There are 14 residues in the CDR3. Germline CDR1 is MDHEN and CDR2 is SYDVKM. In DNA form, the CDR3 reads TGTGCCAGCAGTTTTCAGGGGCCGAACACTGAAGCTTTCTTT. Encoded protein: CASSFQGPNTEAFF.

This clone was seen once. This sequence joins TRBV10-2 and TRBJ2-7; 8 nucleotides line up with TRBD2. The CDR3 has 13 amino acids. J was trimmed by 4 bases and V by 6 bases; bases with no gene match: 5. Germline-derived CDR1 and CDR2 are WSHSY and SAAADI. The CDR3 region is CASRAGVVYEQYF. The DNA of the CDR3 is TGCGCCAGCAGAGCGGGAGTAGTTTACGAGCAGTACTTC.

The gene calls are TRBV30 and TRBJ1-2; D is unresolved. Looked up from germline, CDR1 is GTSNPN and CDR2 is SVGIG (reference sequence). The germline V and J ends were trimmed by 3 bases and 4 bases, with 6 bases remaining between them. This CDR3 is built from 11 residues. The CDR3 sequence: CAWSSSYGYTF. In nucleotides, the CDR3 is TGTGCCTGGAGCAGTTCCTATGGCTACACCTTC.

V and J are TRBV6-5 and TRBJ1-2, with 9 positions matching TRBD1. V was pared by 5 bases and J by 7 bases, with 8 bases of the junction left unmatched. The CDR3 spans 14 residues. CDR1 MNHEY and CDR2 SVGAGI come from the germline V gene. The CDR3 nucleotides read TGTGCCAGCAGTAAACAGTCGACAGGGGGTGGCTACACCTTC. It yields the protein CASSKQSTGGGYTF.

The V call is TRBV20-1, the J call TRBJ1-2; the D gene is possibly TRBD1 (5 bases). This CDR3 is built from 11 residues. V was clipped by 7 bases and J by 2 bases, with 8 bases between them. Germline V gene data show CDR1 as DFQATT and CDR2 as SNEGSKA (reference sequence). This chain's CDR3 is CSVTENYGYTF. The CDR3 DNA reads TGCAGTGTGACAGAGAACTATGGCTACACCTTC.

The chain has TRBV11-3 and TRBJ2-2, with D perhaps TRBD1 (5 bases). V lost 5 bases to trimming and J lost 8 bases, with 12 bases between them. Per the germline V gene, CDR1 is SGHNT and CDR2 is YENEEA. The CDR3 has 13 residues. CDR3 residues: CASSSRDGGELFF. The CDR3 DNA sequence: TGTGCCAGCAGCAGCAGGGATGGTGGGGAGCTGTTTTTT.

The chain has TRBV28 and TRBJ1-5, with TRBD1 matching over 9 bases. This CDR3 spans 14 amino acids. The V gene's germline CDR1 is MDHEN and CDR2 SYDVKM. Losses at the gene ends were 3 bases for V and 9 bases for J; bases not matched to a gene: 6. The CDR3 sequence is CASSFGQGLGPQHF. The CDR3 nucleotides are TGTGCCAGCAGTTTCGGACAGGGGTTAGGGCCCCAGCATTTT.

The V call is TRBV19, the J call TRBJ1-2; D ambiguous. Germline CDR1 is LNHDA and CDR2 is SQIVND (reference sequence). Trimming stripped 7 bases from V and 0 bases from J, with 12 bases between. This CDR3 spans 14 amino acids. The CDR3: CASTRPQPNYGYTF. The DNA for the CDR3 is TGTGCCAGTACCCGACCCCAGCCTAACTATGGCTACACCTTC.

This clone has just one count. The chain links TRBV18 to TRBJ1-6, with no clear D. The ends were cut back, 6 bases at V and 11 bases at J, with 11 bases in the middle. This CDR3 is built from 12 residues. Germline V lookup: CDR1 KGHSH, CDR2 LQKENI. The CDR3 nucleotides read TGTGCCAGCTCTCACCGGTCGCCACCCCTCCACTTT. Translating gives CASSHRSPPLHF.

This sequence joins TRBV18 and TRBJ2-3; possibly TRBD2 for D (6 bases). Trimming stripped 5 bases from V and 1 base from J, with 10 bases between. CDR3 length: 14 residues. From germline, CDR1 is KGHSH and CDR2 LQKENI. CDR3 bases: TGTGCCAGCTCAAGGGAGGTGGGCACAGATACGCAGTATTTT. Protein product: CASSREVGTDTQYF.

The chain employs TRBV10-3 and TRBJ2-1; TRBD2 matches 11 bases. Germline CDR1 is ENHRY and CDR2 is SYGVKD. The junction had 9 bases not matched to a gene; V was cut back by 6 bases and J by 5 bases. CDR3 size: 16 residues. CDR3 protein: CAIRGTSGRRNNEQFF. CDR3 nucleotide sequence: TGTGCCATCAGAGGGACTAGCGGCCGAAGGAACAATGAGCAGTTCTTC.

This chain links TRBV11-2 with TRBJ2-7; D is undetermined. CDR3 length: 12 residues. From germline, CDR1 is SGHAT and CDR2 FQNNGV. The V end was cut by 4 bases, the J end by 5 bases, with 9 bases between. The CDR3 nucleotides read TGTGCCAGCAGCTCAGTGGTAGACGAGCAGTACTTC. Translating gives CASSSVVDEQYF.

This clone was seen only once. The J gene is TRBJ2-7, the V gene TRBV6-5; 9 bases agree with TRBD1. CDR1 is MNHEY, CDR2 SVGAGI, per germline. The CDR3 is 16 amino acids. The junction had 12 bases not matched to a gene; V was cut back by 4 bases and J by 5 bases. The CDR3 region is CASSSRGTGMAHEQYF. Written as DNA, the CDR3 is TGTGCCAGCAGTTCCCGTGGGACAGGGATGGCCCACGAGCAGTACTTC.

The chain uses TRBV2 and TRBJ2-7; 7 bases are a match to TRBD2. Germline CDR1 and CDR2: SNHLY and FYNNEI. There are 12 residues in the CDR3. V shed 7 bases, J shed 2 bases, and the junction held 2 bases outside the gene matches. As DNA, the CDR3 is TGTGCCAGCACTAGCGGCACCTACGAGCAGTACTTC. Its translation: CASTSGTYEQYF.

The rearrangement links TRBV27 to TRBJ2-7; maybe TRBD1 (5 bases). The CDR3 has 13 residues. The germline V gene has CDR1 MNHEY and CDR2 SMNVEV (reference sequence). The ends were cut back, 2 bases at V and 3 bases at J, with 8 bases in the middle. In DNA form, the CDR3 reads TGTGCCAGCAGTTTAGGGGCAGTCTACGAGCAGTACTTC. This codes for CASSLGAVYEQYF.

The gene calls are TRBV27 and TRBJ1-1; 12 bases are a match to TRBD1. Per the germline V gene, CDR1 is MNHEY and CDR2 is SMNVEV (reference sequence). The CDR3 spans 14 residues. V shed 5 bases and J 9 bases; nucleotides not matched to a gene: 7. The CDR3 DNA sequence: TGTGCCAGCAGTCTCCGGGACAGGGGGCTCAAAGCTTTCTTT. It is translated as CASSLRDRGLKAFF.

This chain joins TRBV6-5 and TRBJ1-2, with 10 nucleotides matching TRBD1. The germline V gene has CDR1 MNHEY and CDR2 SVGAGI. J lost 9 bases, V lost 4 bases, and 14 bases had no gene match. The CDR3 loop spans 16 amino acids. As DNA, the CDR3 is TGTGCCAGCAGTTTTATCAAGCCGGGACAGGGGATCCGCTACACCTTC. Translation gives CASSFIKPGQGIRYTF.

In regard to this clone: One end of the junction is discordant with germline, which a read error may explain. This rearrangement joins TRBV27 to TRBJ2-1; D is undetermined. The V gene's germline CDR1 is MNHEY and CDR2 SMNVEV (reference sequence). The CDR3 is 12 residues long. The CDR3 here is CASQTPYNEQFF. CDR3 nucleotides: TGTGCCAGCCAAACCCCCTATAATGAGCAGTTCTTC.

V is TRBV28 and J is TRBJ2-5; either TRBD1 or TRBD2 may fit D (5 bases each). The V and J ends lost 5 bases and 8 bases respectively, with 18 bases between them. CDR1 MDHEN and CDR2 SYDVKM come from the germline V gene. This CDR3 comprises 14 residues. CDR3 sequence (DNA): TGTGCCAGCAGTCGGGACGGAGGATCGGTCACCCAGTACTTC. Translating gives CASSRDGGSVTQYF.

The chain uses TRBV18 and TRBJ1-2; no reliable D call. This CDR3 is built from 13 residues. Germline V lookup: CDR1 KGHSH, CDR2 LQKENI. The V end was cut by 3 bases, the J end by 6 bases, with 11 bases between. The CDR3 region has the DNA TGTGCCAGCTCACCGGGAGGATACGATGGCTACACCTTC. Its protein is CASSPGGYDGYTF.